This T cell receptor beta chain was identified in a study of cytomegalovirus exposure and HLA in healthy donors. The PCR employed 60 Vbeta primers together with 13 Jbeta primers. Produced via immunoSEQ multiplex PCR; TCRdb's table is partial and in-frame only. Among about 200,000 clones, around 80% were seen once, and the ten largest hold about 1.7%. The study, taken as a whole, reports: With DRB1 most and HLA-C fewest, TCR association rates differed between HLA loci in a later analysis. Most CMV-associated TCR beta chains appeared HLA-restricted in a later analysis. Later on, an analysis tied 18,000 or so TCR beta sequences to HLA alleles at 0.05 false discovery rate.

Comment on this clone: Its antigen is undetermined.

Specimen: PBMCs. The receptor was isolated from a man aged 45 to 65 in good health and CMV-seronegative.

The CDR3 here is CAINSQTTGTEAFF. CDR3 in DNA: TGTGCCATCAACTCTCAAACGACAGGAACTGAAGCTTTCTTT. The V gene is TRBV10-3, the J gene TRBJ1-1, with D perhaps TRBD1 (6 bases). The V gene lost 7 bases and the J gene lost 5 bases, with 17 bases spanning the gap. The CDR3 covers 14 residues. Germline V gene lookup returns CDR1 ENHRY and CDR2 SYGVKD.